This T cell receptor beta chain was retrieved from a study of Graves' ophthalmopathy and Graves' hyperthyroidism. Note on this clonotype: Its target is not known.

Amplifying from RNA transcripts, the study obtained TCR beta CDR3 regions. HTBI primers served in a first-round RT-PCR, which a second-round multiplex PCR followed. TCRdb ran MiXCR on the multiplex PCR reads and lists one entry per CDR3 protein. The table shows about 1.1 million distinct CDR3 sequences, with about 35% occurring only once. Broader study findings: Ophthalmopathy progression was predicted by the model at 70.59% sensitivity and about 79% specificity. Blood shared most expanded thyroid clonotypes above 0.001 frequency. Discrimination between ophthalmopathy and stable hyperthyroidism by a 13-signature model showed 87.88% sensitivity and more than 65% specificity.

The clonotype was recovered from an adult man with Graves' hyperthyroidism. Specimen: peripheral blood or thyroid tissue (not recorded which).

Here the CDR3 DNA reads TGTGCCAGCAGCCAAGATAGCGGGAGAGACGAGCAGTACTTC. Translating it yields CASSQDSGRDEQYF. The chain joins TRBV14 to TRBJ2-7; 9 nucleotides align to TRBD2. In germline, CDR1 is SGHDN, CDR2 FVKESK. The V gene end was trimmed by 0 bases and the J gene end by 5 bases; junction bases not matched to a gene: 2. The CDR3 has 14 amino acids.